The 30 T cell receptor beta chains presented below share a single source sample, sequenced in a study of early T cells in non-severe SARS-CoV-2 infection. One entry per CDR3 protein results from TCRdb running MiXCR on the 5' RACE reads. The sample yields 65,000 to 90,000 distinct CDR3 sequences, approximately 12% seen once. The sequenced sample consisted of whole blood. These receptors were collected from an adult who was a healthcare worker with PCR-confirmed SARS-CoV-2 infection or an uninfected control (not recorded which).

In DNA form, the CDR3 reads TGTGCCAGCAGTCCATTTCTCCTTCTAGCCAAAAACATTCAGTACTTC. Its translation is CASSPFLLLAKNIQYF. The genes are TRBV6-1 and TRBJ2-4; the D is unclear. Trimming removed 5 bases at V and 0 bases at J, with 14 bases between. The length of the CDR3 is 16 residues. The germline gives CDR1 MNHNS, CDR2 SASEGT.

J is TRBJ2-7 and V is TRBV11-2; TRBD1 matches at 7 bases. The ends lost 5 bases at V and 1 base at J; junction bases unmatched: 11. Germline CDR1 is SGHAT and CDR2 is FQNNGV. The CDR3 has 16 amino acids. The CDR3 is CASSPPRTGRSYEQYF. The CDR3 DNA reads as TGTGCCAGCAGCCCTCCCAGGACAGGTCGTTCCTACGAGCAGTACTTC.

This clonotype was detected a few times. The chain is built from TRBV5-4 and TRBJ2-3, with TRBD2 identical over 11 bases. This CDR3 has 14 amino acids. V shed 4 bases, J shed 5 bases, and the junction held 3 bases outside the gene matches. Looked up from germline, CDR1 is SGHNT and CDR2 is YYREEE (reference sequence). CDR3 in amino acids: CASSPGLAVDTQYF. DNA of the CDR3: TGTGCCAGCAGCCCGGGACTAGCGGTAGATACGCAGTATTTT.

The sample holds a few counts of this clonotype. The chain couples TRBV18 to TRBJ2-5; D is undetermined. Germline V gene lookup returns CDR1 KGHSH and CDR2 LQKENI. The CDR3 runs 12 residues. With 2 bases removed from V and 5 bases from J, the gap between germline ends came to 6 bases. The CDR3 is CASSPYAETQYF. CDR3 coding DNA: TGTGCCAGCTCACCATATGCGGAGACCCAGTACTTC.

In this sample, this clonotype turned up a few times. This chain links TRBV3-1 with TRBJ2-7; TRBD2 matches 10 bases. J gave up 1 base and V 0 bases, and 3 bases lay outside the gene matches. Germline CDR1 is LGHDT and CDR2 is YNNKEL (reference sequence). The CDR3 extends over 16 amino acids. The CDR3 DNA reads TGTGCCAGCAGCCAAGATCCAGCGGGAGGGTCCTACGAGCAGTACTTC. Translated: CASSQDPAGGSYEQYF.

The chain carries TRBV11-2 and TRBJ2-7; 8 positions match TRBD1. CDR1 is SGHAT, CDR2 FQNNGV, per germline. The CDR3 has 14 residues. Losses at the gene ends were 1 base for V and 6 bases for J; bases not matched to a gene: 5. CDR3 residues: CASSLAGGPIEQYF. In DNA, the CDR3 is TGTGCCAGCAGCTTAGCAGGGGGCCCGATCGAGCAGTACTTC. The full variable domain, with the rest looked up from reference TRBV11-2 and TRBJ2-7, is EAGVAQSPRYKIIEKRQSVAFWCNPISGHATLYWYQQILGQGPKLLIQFQNNGVVDDSQLPKDRFSAERLKGVDSTLKIQPAKLEDSAVYLCASSLAGGPIEQYFGPGTRLTVT.

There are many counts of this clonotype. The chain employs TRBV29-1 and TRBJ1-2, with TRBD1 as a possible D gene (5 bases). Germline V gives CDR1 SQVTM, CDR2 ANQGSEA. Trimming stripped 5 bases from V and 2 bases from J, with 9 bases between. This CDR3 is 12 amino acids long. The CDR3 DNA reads TGCAGCGTTTATACAGGCAACTATGGCTACACCTTC. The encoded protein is CSVYTGNYGYTF.

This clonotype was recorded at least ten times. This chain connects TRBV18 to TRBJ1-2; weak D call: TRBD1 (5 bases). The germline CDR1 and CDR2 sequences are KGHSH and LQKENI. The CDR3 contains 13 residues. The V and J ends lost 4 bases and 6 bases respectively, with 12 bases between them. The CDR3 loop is CASSRDSRDGYTF. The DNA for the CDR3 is TGTGCCAGCTCACGCGACAGTAGAGATGGCTACACCTTC.

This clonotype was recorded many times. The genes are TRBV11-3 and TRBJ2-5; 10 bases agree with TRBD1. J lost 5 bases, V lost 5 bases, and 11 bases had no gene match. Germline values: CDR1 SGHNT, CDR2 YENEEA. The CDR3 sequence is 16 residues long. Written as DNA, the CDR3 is TGTGCCAGCAGCCCGACAGGGGGCATGTCCAGGGAGACCCAGTACTTC. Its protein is CASSPTGGMSRETQYF.

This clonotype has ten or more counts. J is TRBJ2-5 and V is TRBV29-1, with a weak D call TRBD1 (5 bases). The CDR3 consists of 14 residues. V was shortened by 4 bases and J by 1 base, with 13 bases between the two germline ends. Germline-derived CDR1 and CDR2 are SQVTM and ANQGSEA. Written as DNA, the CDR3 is TGCAGCGTTGTTTCAACAGGATCCCAAGAGACCCAGTACTTC. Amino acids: CSVVSTGSQETQYF. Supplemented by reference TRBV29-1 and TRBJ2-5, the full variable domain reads SAVISQKPSRDICQRGTSLTIQCQVDSQVTMMFWYRQQPGQSLTLIATANQGSEATYESGFVIDKFPISRPNLTFSTLTVSNMSPEDSSIYLCSVVSTGSQETQYFGPGTRLLVL.

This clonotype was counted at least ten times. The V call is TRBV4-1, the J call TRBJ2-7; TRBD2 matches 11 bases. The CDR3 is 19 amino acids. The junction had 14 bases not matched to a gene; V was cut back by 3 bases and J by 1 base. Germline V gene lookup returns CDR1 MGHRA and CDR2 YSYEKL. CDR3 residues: CASSHPGTSGGKGSYEQYF. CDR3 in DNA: TGCGCCAGCAGCCATCCCGGGACTAGCGGAGGAAAGGGATCCTACGAGCAGTACTTC.

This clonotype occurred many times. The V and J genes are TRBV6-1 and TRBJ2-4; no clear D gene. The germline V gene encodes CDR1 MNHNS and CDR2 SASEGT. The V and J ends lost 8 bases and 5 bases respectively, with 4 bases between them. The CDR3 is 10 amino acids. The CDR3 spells CASVENIQYF. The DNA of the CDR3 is TGTGCCAGCGTAGAAAACATTCAGTACTTC.

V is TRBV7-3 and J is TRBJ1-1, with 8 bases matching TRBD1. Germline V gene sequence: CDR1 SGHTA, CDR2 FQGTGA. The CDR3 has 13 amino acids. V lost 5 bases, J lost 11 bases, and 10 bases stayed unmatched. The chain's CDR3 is CASSPISGGLAFF. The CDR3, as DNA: TGTGCCAGCAGCCCTATCTCAGGGGGCCTGGCTTTCTTT.

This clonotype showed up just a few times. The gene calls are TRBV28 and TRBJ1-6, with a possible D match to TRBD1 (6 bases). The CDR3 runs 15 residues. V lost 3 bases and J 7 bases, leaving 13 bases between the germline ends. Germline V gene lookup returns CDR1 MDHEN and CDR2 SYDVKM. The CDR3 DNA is TGTGCCAGCAGTTTGGGGGGCGCGCGGAATTCACCCCTCCACTTT. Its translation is CASSLGGARNSPLHF.

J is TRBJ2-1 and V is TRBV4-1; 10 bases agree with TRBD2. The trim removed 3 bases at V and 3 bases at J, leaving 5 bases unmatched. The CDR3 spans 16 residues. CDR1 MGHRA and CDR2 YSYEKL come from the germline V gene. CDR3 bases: TGCGCCAGCAGCCAGGTTCTAGCGGGAGTCTACAATGAGCAGTTCTTC. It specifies CASSQVLAGVYNEQFF.

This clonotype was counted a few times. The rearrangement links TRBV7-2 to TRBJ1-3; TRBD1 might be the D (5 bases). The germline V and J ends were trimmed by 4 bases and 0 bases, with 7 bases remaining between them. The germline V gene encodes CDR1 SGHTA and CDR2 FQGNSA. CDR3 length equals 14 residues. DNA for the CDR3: TGTGCCAGCAGCTCAGGGACCTCTGGAAACACCATATATTTT. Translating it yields CASSSGTSGNTIYF.

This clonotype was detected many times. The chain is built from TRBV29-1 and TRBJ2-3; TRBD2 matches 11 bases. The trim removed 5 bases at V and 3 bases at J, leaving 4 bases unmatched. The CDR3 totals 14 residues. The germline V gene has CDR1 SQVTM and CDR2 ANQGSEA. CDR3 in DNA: TGCAGCGTTCTAGCGGGGGGCGGGACAGATACGCAGTATTTT. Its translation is CSVLAGGGTDTQYF.

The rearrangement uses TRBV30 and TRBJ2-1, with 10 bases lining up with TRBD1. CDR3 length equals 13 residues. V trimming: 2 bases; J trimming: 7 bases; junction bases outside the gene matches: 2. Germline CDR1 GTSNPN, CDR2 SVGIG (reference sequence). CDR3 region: CAWSWTGGNEQFF. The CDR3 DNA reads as TGTGCCTGGAGTTGGACAGGGGGGAATGAGCAGTTCTTC.

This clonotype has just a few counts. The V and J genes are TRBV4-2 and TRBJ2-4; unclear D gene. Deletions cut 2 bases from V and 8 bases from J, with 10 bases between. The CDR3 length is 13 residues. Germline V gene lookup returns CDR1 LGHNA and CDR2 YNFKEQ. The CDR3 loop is CASSQRGLHIQYF. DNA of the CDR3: TGTGCCAGCAGCCAACGCGGCCTACACATTCAGTACTTC.

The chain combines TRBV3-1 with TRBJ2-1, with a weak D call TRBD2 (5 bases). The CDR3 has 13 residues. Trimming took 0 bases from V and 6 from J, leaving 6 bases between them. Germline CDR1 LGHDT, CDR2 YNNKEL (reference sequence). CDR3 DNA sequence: TGTGCCAGCAGCCAAGAGGGGAGCAATGAGCAGTTCTTC. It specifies CASSQEGSNEQFF.

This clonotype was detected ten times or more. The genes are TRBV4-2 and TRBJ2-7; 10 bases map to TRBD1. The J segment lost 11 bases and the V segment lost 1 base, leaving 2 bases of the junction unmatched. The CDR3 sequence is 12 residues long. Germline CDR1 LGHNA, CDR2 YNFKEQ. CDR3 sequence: CASSQGTGGEYF. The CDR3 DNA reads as TGTGCCAGCAGCCAAGGGACAGGGGGAGAGTACTTC.

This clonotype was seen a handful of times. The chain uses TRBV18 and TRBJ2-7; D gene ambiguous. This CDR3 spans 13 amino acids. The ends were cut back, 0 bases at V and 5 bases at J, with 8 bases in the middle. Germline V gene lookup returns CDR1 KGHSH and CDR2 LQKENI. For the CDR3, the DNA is TGTGCCAGCTCACCACCCCAAGGGAACGAGCAGTACTTC. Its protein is CASSPPQGNEQYF. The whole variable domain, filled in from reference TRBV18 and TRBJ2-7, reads NAGVMQNPRHLVRRRGQEARLRCSPMKGHSHVYWYRQLPEEGLKFMVYLQKENIIDESGMPKERFSAEFPKEGPSILRIQQVVRGDSAAYFCASSPPQGNEQYFGPGTRLTVT.

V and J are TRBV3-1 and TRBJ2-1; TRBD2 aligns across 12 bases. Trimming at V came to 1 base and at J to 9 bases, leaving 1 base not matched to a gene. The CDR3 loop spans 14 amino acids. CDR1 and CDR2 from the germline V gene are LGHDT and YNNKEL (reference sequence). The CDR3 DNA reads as TGTGCCAGCAGCCAAGGGACTAGCGGGATTGAGCAGTTCTTC. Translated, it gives CASSQGTSGIEQFF.

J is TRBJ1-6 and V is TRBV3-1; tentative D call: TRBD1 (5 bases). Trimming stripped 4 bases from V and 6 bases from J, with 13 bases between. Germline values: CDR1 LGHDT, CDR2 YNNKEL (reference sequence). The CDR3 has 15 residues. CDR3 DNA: TGTGCCAGCAGCCCGGGACGCGGGGCTAATTCACCCCTCCACTTT. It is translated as CASSPGRGANSPLHF.

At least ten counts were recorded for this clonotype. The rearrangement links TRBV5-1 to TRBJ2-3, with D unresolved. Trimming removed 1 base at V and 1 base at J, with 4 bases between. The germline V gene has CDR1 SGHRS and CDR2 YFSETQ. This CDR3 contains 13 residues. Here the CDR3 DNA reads TGCGCCAGCAGCTTGTGGGGCACAGATACGCAGTATTTT. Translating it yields CASSLWGTDTQYF.

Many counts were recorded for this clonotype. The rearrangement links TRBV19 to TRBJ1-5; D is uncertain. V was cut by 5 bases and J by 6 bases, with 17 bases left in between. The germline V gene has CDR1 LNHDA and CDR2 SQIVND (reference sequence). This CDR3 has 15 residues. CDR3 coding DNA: TGTGCCAGTAGTTTCACGATGGGCGGGATTCAGCCCCAGCATTTT. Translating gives CASSFTMGGIQPQHF.

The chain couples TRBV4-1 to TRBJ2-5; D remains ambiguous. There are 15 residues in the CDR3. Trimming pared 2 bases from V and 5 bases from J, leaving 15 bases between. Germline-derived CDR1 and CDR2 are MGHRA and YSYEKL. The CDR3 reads CASSQPGARAETQYF. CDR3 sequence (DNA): TGCGCCAGCAGCCAACCCGGTGCCAGAGCGGAGACCCAGTACTTC.

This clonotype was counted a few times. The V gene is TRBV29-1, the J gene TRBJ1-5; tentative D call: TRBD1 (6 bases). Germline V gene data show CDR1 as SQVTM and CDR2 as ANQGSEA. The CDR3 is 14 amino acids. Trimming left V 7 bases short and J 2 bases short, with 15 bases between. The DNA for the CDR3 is TGCAGCGCAACAACAGGGTTCGGCAATCAGCCCCAGCATTTT. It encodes CSATTGFGNQPQHF.

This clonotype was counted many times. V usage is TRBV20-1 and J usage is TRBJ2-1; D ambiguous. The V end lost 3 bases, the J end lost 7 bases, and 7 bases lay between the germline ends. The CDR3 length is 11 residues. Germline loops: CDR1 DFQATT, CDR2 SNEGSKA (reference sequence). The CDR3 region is CSASFRNEQFF. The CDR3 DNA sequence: TGCAGTGCTAGTTTCCGGAATGAGCAGTTCTTC.

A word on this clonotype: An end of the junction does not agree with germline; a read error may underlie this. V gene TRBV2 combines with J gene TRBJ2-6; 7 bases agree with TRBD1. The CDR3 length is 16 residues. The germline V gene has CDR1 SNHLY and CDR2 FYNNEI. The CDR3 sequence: CASSRDSYSGANVLIF. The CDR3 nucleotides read TGTGCCAGCAGTAGGGACAGCTACTCTGGGGCCAACGTCCTGATTTTC.